Following are 25 T cell receptor beta chains from one sample sequenced in a study of PD-1 blockade in classical Hodgkin lymphoma. The patients all showed relapse after autologous stem cell transplantation, while their brentuximab vedotin exposure varied. Profiled with immunoSEQ multiplex PCR; TCRdb holds only in-frame clones, not every one. The table has tens of thousands of clones, 65% to 90% seen once. This specimen consisted of peripheral blood mononuclear cells (PBMCs), obtained at baseline. The origin of the receptors is a human donor with classical Hodgkin lymphoma.

The chain is built from TRBV19 and TRBJ1-2; TRBD1 matches at 9 bases. V shed 3 bases and J 8 bases; nucleotides not matched to a gene: 7. This CDR3 has 14 amino acids. CDR1 and CDR2 from the germline V gene are LNHDA and SQIVND (reference sequence). The CDR3 spells CASSIAGTGLGYTF. In nucleotides, the CDR3 is TGTGCCAGTAGTATCGCCGGGACAGGGCTAGGCTACACCTTC.

As DNA, the CDR3 is TGCGCCAGCAGCTTGGGCCCAACCTCAAGGAATTCACCCCTCCACTTT. Protein sequence: CASSLGPTSRNSPLHF. The gene calls are TRBV5-1 and TRBJ1-6; D remains unclear. The CDR3 sequence is 16 residues long. Looked up from germline, CDR1 is SGHRS and CDR2 is YFSETQ. V was cut by 0 bases and J by 7 bases, with 14 bases left in between.

The V and J genes are TRBV5-1 and TRBJ1-1; TRBD1 matches at 7 bases. The CDR3 length is 14 residues. Germline V gene data show CDR1 as SGHRS and CDR2 as YFSETQ. V lost 0 bases and J lost 5; bases outside the gene matches: 4. The chain's CDR3 is CASSLEGAWTEAFF. The CDR3 DNA follows: TGCGCCAGCAGCTTGGAGGGGGCTTGGACTGAAGCTTTCTTT.

This clone was detected only once. V gene TRBV5-1 combines with J gene TRBJ2-6; D gene unclear. CDR1 is SGHRS, CDR2 YFSETQ, per germline. V lost 2 bases to trimming and J lost 0 bases, with 6 bases between them. This CDR3 has 15 amino acids. The CDR3 sequence is CASSFGVSGANVLTF. The CDR3 DNA reads as TGCGCCAGCAGCTTCGGAGTCTCTGGGGCCAACGTCCTGACTTTC.

The chain employs TRBV5-1 and TRBJ2-3, with D possibly being TRBD2 (5 bases). Germline V gene data show CDR1 as SGHRS and CDR2 as YFSETQ. The CDR3 runs 14 residues. Trimming cost V 4 bases and J 2 bases, with 11 bases left between them. This chain's CDR3 is CASSAGTVTDTQYF. In DNA form, the CDR3 reads TGCGCCAGCAGCGCGGGTACAGTCACAGATACGCAGTATTTT.

The chain combines TRBV6-5 with TRBJ1-2, with D possibly matching TRBD1 (5 bases). Germline V CDR1 and CDR2: MNHEY, SVGAGI. Trimming pared 6 bases from V and 5 bases from J, leaving 16 bases between. CDR3 length equals 14 residues. This CDR3 is CASRTDSTYYGYTF. CDR3 in DNA: TGTGCCAGCAGAACCGACAGCACATATTATGGCTACACCTTC.

The V and J genes are TRBV7-6 and TRBJ2-7, with D possibly being TRBD2 (5 bases). Germline CDR1 is SGHVS and CDR2 is FNYEAQ. This CDR3 comprises 13 residues. Trimming removed 5 bases from V and 6 bases from J, with 14 bases in between. Here the CDR3 reads CASSPRLEGEQYF. The CDR3 DNA reads as TGTGCCAGCAGCCCCCGTCTAGAGGGCGAGCAGTACTTC.

V gene TRBV10-3 combines with J gene TRBJ2-7; D call uncertain. Germline loops: CDR1 ENHRY, CDR2 SYGVKD. The CDR3 totals 15 residues. V lost 4 bases and J 0 bases, leaving 13 bases between the germline ends. In nucleotides, the CDR3 is TGTGCCATCAGTGGCTCGCAGACCCTCTCCTACGAGCAGTACTTC. It specifies CAISGSQTLSYEQYF.

This chain joins TRBV29-1 and TRBJ2-4; 11 bases fit TRBD1. Per the germline V gene, CDR1 is SQVTM and CDR2 is ANQGSEA. The length of the CDR3 is 16 residues. V lost 5 bases to trimming and J lost 2 bases; unmatched junction nucleotides: 8. The DNA of the CDR3 is TGCAGCGTTTCAACCGGGACAGGGGGGTCCAAAAACATTCAGTACTTC. Encoded protein: CSVSTGTGGSKNIQYF.

The V call is TRBV7-6, the J call TRBJ1-2; 9 positions agree with TRBD1. The CDR3 is 13 residues long. From germline, CDR1 is SGHVS and CDR2 FNYEAQ. With V trimmed by 5 bases and J by 5 bases, 3 bases remained unmatched. As DNA, the CDR3 is TGTGCCAGCAGCCCCGGACAGGGGTATGGCTACACCTTC. Protein: CASSPGQGYGYTF.

In this sample, this clone turned up once. The chain combines TRBV6-5 with TRBJ2-1; 8 nucleotides agree with TRBD1. V was clipped by 8 bases and J by 9 bases; unmatched bases: 15. Looked up from germline, CDR1 is MNHEY and CDR2 is SVGAGI. CDR3 size: 15 residues. The CDR3 nucleotides are TGTGCCAGCTCAAAACGGCAGGGGGCGCGTTCTGAGCAGTTCTTC. Translated: CASSKRQGARSEQFF.

The rearrangement joins TRBV6-6 to TRBJ2-7; 7 nucleotides agree with TRBD1. The CDR3 runs to 14 residues. Germline CDR1 reads MNHNY; CDR2 reads SVGAGI (reference sequence). J lost 3 bases, V lost 0 bases, and 2 bases had no gene match. CDR3 nucleotide sequence: TGTGCCAGCAGTTACTCGACAGGGAACTACGAGCAGTACTTC. It translates to CASSYSTGNYEQYF.

The rearrangement links TRBV6-5 to TRBJ2-7; no clear D. Trimming shortened V by 7 bases and J by 0 bases, and 13 bases separated the two germline ends. CDR1 and CDR2 (germline): MNHEY, SVGAGI. This CDR3 contains 14 residues. CDR3 sequence (DNA): TGTGCCAGCAACCCAACAGCGAGCTCCTACGAGCAGTACTTC. Amino acid sequence: CASNPTASSYEQYF.

This clone was seen only a few times. The chain links TRBV5-1 to TRBJ1-6; D is undetermined. Germline values: CDR1 SGHRS, CDR2 YFSETQ. The CDR3 is 15 residues long. The V end lost 2 bases, the J end lost 4 bases, and 10 bases lay between the germline ends. The CDR3 loop reads CASSFGTVYNSPLHF. The CDR3 DNA reads as TGCGCCAGCAGCTTTGGAACAGTTTATAATTCACCCCTCCACTTT.

This clone was recorded only once. Different DNA sequences within this sample yield the same CDR3. This sequence joins TRBV7-8 and TRBJ1-1; a weak D match, TRBD1 (6 bases). The germline V gene encodes CDR1 SGHVS and CDR2 FQNEAQ. The CDR3 covers 13 residues. With 5 bases removed from V and 1 base from J, the gap between germline ends came to 8 bases. The chain's CDR3 is CASSPQGNTEAFF. Written as DNA, the CDR3 is TGTGCCAGCAGCCCACAGGGGAACACTGAAGCTTTCTTT.

This clone has just a few counts. The CDR3 sequence is CASSEAGTAMNTEAFF. In nucleotides, the CDR3 is TGTGCCAGCAGTGAAGCCGGGACAGCGATGAACACTGAAGCTTTCTTT. The chain recombines TRBV2 with TRBJ1-1, with 7 bases fitting TRBD1. The length of the CDR3 is 16 residues. J lost 0 bases, V lost 0 bases, and 4 bases had no gene match. From germline, CDR1 is SNHLY and CDR2 FYNNEI.

This rearrangement joins TRBV7-2 to TRBJ1-2, with a possible D match to TRBD1 (5 bases). The CDR3 extends over 14 amino acids. Trimming took off 1 base at V and 8 bases at J, with 14 bases between the two ends. Germline V gives CDR1 SGHTA, CDR2 FQGNSA. The CDR3 region is CASSLGTGTHGYTF. The DNA for the CDR3 is TGTGCCAGCAGCTTAGGGACCGGGACTCACGGCTACACCTTC.

J is TRBJ2-5 and V is TRBV11-3; D might be TRBD1 or TRBD2, each matching 6 bases. Germline loops: CDR1 SGHNT, CDR2 YENEEA. The CDR3 is 14 amino acids. With 5 bases removed from V and 1 base from J, the gap between germline ends came to 11 bases. This chain's CDR3 is CASSVADSQETQYF. The CDR3 nucleotides are TGTGCCAGCAGCGTAGCGGACAGCCAAGAGACCCAGTACTTC.

This clone was observed a single time. The rearrangement uses TRBV5-1 and TRBJ1-2; D is uncertain. The CDR3 is made up of 13 amino acids. Germline lookup yields CDR1 SGHRS and CDR2 YFSETQ. Deletions cut 3 bases from V and 4 bases from J, with 10 bases between. DNA for the CDR3: TGCGCCAGCAGCTCGGACGGCTTCTATGGCTACACCTTC. As protein: CASSSDGFYGYTF.

This sequence joins TRBV7-9 and TRBJ2-7; a possible D gene is TRBD1 (6 bases). The length of the CDR3 is 16 residues. V dropped 1 base and J dropped 0 bases, with 13 bases sitting between them. Germline CDR1 reads SEHNR; CDR2 reads FQNEAQ (reference sequence). The CDR3 sequence is CASSLGAGVFSYEQYF. In nucleotides, the CDR3 is TGTGCCAGCAGCTTAGGGGCAGGGGTCTTCTCCTACGAGCAGTACTTC.

This sequence joins TRBV2 and TRBJ1-2; perhaps TRBD1 as D (6 bases). V was pared by 7 bases and J by 8 bases, with 26 bases between. Germline lookup yields CDR1 SNHLY and CDR2 FYNNEI. The CDR3 has 16 amino acids. The CDR3: CASISGALRGVSGYTF. The CDR3 bases are TGTGCCAGCATTTCAGGGGCACTCCGGGGGGTGTCAGGCTACACCTTC. The complete variable domain, with remaining parts taken from reference TRBV2 and TRBJ1-2, reads EPEVTQTPSHQVTQMGQEVILRCVPISNHLYFYWYRQILGQKVEFLVSFYNNEISEKSEIFDDQFSVERPDGSNFTLKIRSTKLEDSAMYFCASISGALRGVSGYTFGSGTRLTVV.

The rearrangement uses TRBV28 and TRBJ1-2; D gene ambiguous. The CDR3 is made up of 11 amino acids. Between the trimmed V and J ends, which lost 2 bases and 2 bases, there was a span of 0 bases. The germline gives CDR1 MDHEN, CDR2 SYDVKM. The chain's CDR3 is CASSLNYGYTF. CDR3 in DNA: TGTGCCAGCAGTTTAAACTATGGCTACACCTTC.

The V call is TRBV29-1, the J call TRBJ1-1; D call uncertain. V lost 7 bases and J 6 bases, leaving 21 bases between the germline ends. The germline V gene encodes CDR1 SQVTM and CDR2 ANQGSEA. The CDR3 runs 14 residues. CDR3 in DNA: TGCAGCGCCCACGGCGAGAGATGGGAGGCTGAAGCTTTCTTT. It yields the protein CSAHGERWEAEAFF.

The V call is TRBV4-3, the J call TRBJ2-7; D gene ambiguous. The V end lost 0 bases, the J end lost 5 bases, and 11 bases lay between the germline ends. Looked up from germline, CDR1 is LGHNA and CDR2 is YSLEER. The CDR3 is 14 residues long. CDR3 loop: CASSQERVTNEQYF. The DNA of the CDR3 is TGCGCCAGCAGCCAAGAAAGGGTGACCAACGAGCAGTACTTC.

The CDR3 sequence is CSVYARGYNYGYTF. CDR3 nucleotides: TGCAGCGTCTACGCCCGCGGGTATAACTATGGCTACACCTTC. This chain uses TRBV29-1 with TRBJ1-2; D is ambiguous. Deletions cut 6 bases from V and 1 base from J, with 15 bases between. This CDR3 comprises 14 residues. The germline CDR1 and CDR2 sequences are SQVTM and ANQGSEA.